A selection of T cell receptor beta chains follows, all from one sample in a study of blood T cell repertoires in COVID-19. Profiling relied on immunoSEQ multiplex PCR, and the TCRdb table lists in-frame clones only, not all of them. The data show roughly 190,000 clones, around 84% seen once. The source material was peripheral blood. These receptors were taken from a woman in her 70s with COVID-19, enrolled during active disease. The CDR3 runs from the conserved cysteine through the conserved F or W. D genes are given only for firm matches. Clone size is not always given. Where it is, it says once, few, many or a class for expanded clones.

DNA: TGTGCCAGCATCGTGACAGGGTTAAACGAGCAGTACTTC
CDR3: CASIVTGLNEQYF
V: TRBV6-5
D: TRBD1
J: TRBJ2-7
size: once

DNA: TGTGCCAGCACGTATTTGCAGGGCTACAATGAGCAGTTCTTC
CDR3: CASTYLQGYNEQFF
V: TRBV2
D: .
J: TRBJ2-1
size: .

DNA: TGTGCCAGCAGCGTAGCTGAGGACACCATATATTTT
CDR3: CASSVAEDTIYF
V: TRBV9
D: .
J: TRBJ1-3
size: .

DNA: TGTGCCAGCAGTGTACCTAGCGGGCGGACAGATACGCAGTATTTT
CDR3: CASSVPSGRTDTQYF
V: TRBV6-2/TRBV6-3
D: TRBD2
J: TRBJ2-3
size: .

DNA: TGTGCCAGCAGCCCCGGACAGCGCCCCACTGAAGCTTTCTTT
CDR3: CASSPGQRPTEAFF
V: TRBV7-8
D: .
J: TRBJ1-1
size: .

DNA: TGTGCCAGCAGTAAGGACAGGGGGCAACAGCCCCAGCATTTT
CDR3: CASSKDRGQQPQHF
V: TRBV28
D: TRBD1
J: TRBJ1-5
size: .

DNA: TGTGCCAGCAGCCGGGTAAACAATGAGCAGTTCTTC
CDR3: CASSRVNNEQFF
V: TRBV5-4
D: .
J: TRBJ2-1
size: .

DNA: TGTGCCAGCAGTGAACAGACTTCGAACACTGAAGCTTTCTTT
CDR3: CASSEQTSNTEAFF
V: TRBV2
D: .
J: TRBJ1-1
size: .

DNA: TGTGCCAGCAGCACTGTAGATACGCAGTATTTT
CDR3: CASSTVDTQYF
V: TRBV9
D: .
J: TRBJ2-3
size: .

DNA: TGTGCCGGACGACCAGGGGTAACTAATGAAAAACTGTTTTTT
CDR3: CAGRPGVTNEKLFF
V: TRBV2
D: .
J: TRBJ1-4
size: .

DNA: TGTGCCAGTAGTATGAACGGCAGGAACAATCAGCCCCAGCATTTT
CDR3: CASSMNGRNNQPQHF
V: TRBV19
D: .
J: TRBJ1-5
size: .

DNA: TGCGCCAGCAGCTTTAGCGGGGGACACAATGAGCAGTTCTTC
CDR3: CASSFSGGHNEQFF
V: TRBV5-1
D: TRBD2
J: TRBJ2-1
size: once

DNA: TGTGCCAGCTCACGACAAACAGCAGACTATGGCTACACCTTC
CDR3: CASSRQTADYGYTF
V: TRBV18
D: .
J: TRBJ1-2
size: .

DNA: TGTGCCAGTAGTGAGGGCGCGGGGCCCCAGCATTTT
CDR3: CASSEGAGPQHF
V: TRBV19
D: .
J: TRBJ1-5
size: few

DNA: TGTGCCAGCACCCTAAGCGGGGTGGGCACAGATACGCAGTATTTT
CDR3: CASTLSGVGTDTQYF
V: TRBV25-1
D: TRBD2
J: TRBJ2-3
size: .

DNA: TGTGCCAGCGGCCAGGGAATGGCTAATGAAAAACTGTTTTTT
CDR3: CASGQGMANEKLFF
V: TRBV28
D: .
J: TRBJ1-4
size: few

DNA: TGTGCCAGCAGTTTATGGGGCGACGCTTTCTTT
CDR3: CASSLWGDAFF
V: TRBV28
D: .
J: TRBJ1-1
size: few

DNA: TGTGCCAGCAGCAAGAGGATCGGACAGGGGGGGACTGAAGCTTTCTTT
CDR3: CASSKRIGQGGTEAFF
V: TRBV14
D: TRBD1
J: TRBJ1-1
size: .

DNA: TGTGCCAGCAGTGTAAGCGGGAGGTTGATCGGGGAGCTGTTTTTT
CDR3: CASSVSGRLIGELFF
V: TRBV28
D: TRBD2
J: TRBJ2-2
size: .

DNA: TGTGCCAGCAGCTTAGCAACGACAGGTCTTTACGAGCAGTACTTC
CDR3: CASSLATTGLYEQYF
V: TRBV7-2
D: .
J: TRBJ2-7
size: many

DNA: TGTGCCAGCAGCCCCCTCCAAGAGACCCAGTACTTC
CDR3: CASSPLQETQYF
V: TRBV6-2/TRBV6-3
D: .
J: TRBJ2-5
size: .

DNA: TGTGCCAGTCGGGGGGCAGACCCTTCACCCCTCCACTTT
CDR3: CASRGADPSPLHF
V: TRBV19
D: .
J: TRBJ1-6
size: few

DNA: TGTGCCAGCAGCAAAGGAGGCAGACCGGGAACTAGCACAGATACGCAGTATTTT
CDR3: CASSKGGRPGTSTDTQYF
V: TRBV21-1
D: .
J: TRBJ2-3
size: .

DNA: TGTGCCATCAGTGAGACAGGACAGGGTGGGACAGATACGCAGTATTTT
CDR3: CAISETGQGGTDTQYF
V: TRBV10-3
D: TRBD1
J: TRBJ2-3
size: .

DNA: TGTGCCAGCTCACCACTTCTGACACAGGACACTGAAGCTTTCTTT
CDR3: CASSPLLTQDTEAFF
V: TRBV18
D: .
J: TRBJ1-1
size: .

DNA: TGTGCCAGCAGCGCAGTCCTCCGGGACAAGCCTAACTATGGCTACACCTTC
CDR3: CASSAVLRDKPNYGYTF
V: TRBV13
D: .
J: TRBJ1-2
size: .

DNA: TGTGCCAGCAGCGTATACAGGGGAGAAAAACTGTTTTTT
CDR3: CASSVYRGEKLFF
V: TRBV14
D: TRBD1
J: TRBJ1-4
size: .

DNA: TGTGCCAGTAGTCCTACGGGGGGCTATGGCTACACCTTC
CDR3: CASSPTGGYGYTF
V: TRBV19
D: .
J: TRBJ1-2
size: .

DNA: TGTGCCAGTAGCTTAGGGGTCTACGTGAACTATGGCTACACCTTC
CDR3: CASSLGVYVNYGYTF
V: TRBV19
D: .
J: TRBJ1-2
size: .

DNA: TGTGCCAGCAGGGACGTAGACAGAGATTTCAATCAGCCCCAGCATTTT
CDR3: CASRDVDRDFNQPQHF
V: TRBV2
D: .
J: TRBJ1-5
size: .

DNA: TGTGCCAGTAGTATAGGACTCTCTCAGCCCCAGCATTTT
CDR3: CASSIGLSQPQHF
V: TRBV19
D: .
J: TRBJ1-5
size: .

DNA: TGTGCCAGCCTACTCGACAGGTCTCGGGGTGAGCAGTTCTTC
CDR3: CASLLDRSRGEQFF
V: TRBV27
D: .
J: TRBJ2-1
size: once

DNA: TGTGCCAGCAGTTTGTTTTCCAGGGGGACCGGGGAGCTGTTTTTT
CDR3: CASSLFSRGTGELFF
V: TRBV28
D: TRBD1
J: TRBJ2-2
size: .

DNA: TGTGCCAGCAGTGAATCCGGACAGGGTGGTACCTTC
CDR3: CASSESGQGGTF
V: TRBV25-1
D: TRBD1
J: TRBJ1-2
size: .

DNA: TGTGCCAGTAGTATAGATCGTGCGGGTGGGCAGCCCCAGCATTTT
CDR3: CASSIDRAGGQPQHF
V: TRBV19
D: .
J: TRBJ1-5
size: .

DNA: TGTGCCAGCAGGATGACAGGGAATGGCTACAATGAGCAGTTCTTC
CDR3: CASRMTGNGYNEQFF
V: TRBV6-5
D: TRBD1
J: TRBJ2-1
size: .

DNA: TGCAGTGCTAGTGATCATTCGGGGGGGGTGGATAATTCACCCCTCCACTTT
CDR3: CSASDHSGGVDNSPLHF
V: TRBV20-1
D: .
J: TRBJ1-6
size: .

DNA: TGTGCCAGCAGCCCCTTCAAGGGGTACGCGAACACCGGGGAGCTGTTTTTT
CDR3: CASSPFKGYANTGELFF
V: TRBV3-1/TRBV3-2
D: .
J: TRBJ2-2
size: .

DNA: TGTGCCAGCGGGGACGGGAGGAAAGCAGATACGCAGTATTTT
CDR3: CASGDGRKADTQYF
V: TRBV6-5
D: TRBD2
J: TRBJ2-3
size: .

DNA: TGTGCCAGCAGCTTCACTAGCGGCACAGATACGCAGTATTTT
CDR3: CASSFTSGTDTQYF
V: TRBV9
D: TRBD2
J: TRBJ2-3
size: .

DNA: TGTGCCTCCACCCGGGACAGGGGAAACACCATATATTTT
CDR3: CASTRDRGNTIYF
V: TRBV30
D: TRBD1
J: TRBJ1-3
size: .